The present T cell receptor beta chain was sequenced within a study of blood T cell repertoires in COVID-19. Turning to the study itself: Both acute and convalescent COVID-19 samples were obtained from the United States, Italy and Spain. Sources were T cells, B-cell-depleted T cells, or PBMCs; the material itself was cDNA or gDNA.

Original processing methods: Using reference gene primer amplification, nucleated cell counts were estimated. Profiling relied on immunoSEQ multiplex PCR, and the TCRdb table lists in-frame clones only, not all of them. V, J and clone size derive from that table, while D and trimming were established from the DNA sequence. The sample includes fewer than 400,000 clones, roughly 86% of them seen just once. Unmatched junction bases numbered 7, after V lost 5 bases and J lost 10 bases. The CDR3 totals 15 residues. Looked up from germline, CDR1 is SNHLY and CDR2 is FYNNEI. The V and J genes are TRBV2 and TRBJ2-1, with TRBD2 identical over 14 bases. Sequencing used peripheral blood. This clonotype was obtained from a human donor in a cohort sampled during active COVID-19. The CDR3 spells CASSPGLAGAEEQFF. DNA for the CDR3: TGTGCCAGCAGTCCGGGACTAGCGGGAGCGGAGGAGCAGTTCTTC.